This T cell receptor beta chain was sequenced in a study of response to subunit inactivated influenza vaccine. Study-level results: The study's authors posited that every seasonal influenza vaccination enlists few new T cells.

In TCRdb, the RT-PCR reads were re-called with MiXCR into one record per CDR3 protein. This sample has hundreds of thousands of distinct CDR3 sequences, with less than 15% found just once. From germline, CDR1 is GTSNPN and CDR2 SVGIG (reference sequence). The V end was cut by 0 bases, the J end by 11 bases, with 15 bases between. CDR3 size: 13 residues. Comments on this clonotype: Its specificity is not known.

The source was PBMCs from blood, collected about 14 days before vaccination. The gene calls are TRBV30 and TRBJ2-3; D gene unclear. This TCR came from a man aged 50 to 59 who received an inactivated influenza vaccine. DNA of the CDR3: TGTGCCTGGAGTGTTGGTGGCAGAACTGGGCAGTATTTT. This translates into CAWSVGGRTGQYF.